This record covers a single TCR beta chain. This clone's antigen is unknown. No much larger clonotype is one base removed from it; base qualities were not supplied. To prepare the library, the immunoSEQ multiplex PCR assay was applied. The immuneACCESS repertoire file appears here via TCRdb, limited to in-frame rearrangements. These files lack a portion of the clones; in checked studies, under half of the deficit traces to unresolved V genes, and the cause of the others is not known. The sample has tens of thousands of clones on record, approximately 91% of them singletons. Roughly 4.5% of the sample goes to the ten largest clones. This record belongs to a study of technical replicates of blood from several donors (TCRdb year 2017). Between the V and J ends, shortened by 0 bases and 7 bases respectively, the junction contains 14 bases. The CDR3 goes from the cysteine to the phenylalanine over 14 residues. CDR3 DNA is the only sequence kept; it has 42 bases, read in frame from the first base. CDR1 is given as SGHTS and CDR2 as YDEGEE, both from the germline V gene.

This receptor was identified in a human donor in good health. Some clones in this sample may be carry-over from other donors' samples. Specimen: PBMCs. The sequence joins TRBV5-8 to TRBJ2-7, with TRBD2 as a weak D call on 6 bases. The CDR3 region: CASSLVGSPREQYF. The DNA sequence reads TGTGCCAGCAGCTTGGTCGGGAGCCCTCGGGAGCAGTACTTC.